This record covers a single T cell receptor beta chain. Study processing details: Nucleated cell number was recorded as an estimate derived from reference gene primer amplification. Method: immunoSEQ multiplex PCR; TCRdb's copy keeps in-frame clones and lacks some. That table supplies the V and J calls and clone size; D and trimming were determined from the DNA. The repertoire holds over 85,000 clones, with 85% as singletons. The data are from a study of blood T cell repertoires in COVID-19. Study-level information: COVID-19 samples, acute and convalescent, were from the United States, Italy and Spain. T cells, B-cell-depleted T cells, or PBMCs provided the cDNA or gDNA that served as material.

Between the trimmed V and J ends, which lost 2 bases and 1 base, there was a span of 8 bases. The CDR3 is 13 amino acids. Looked up from germline, CDR1 is GTSNPN and CDR2 is SVGIG (reference sequence). The sequence was obtained from an older man with acute or convalescent COVID-19. Sequenced material: peripheral blood. The J gene is TRBJ2-5, the V gene TRBV30, with D unclear. The CDR3 loop reads CAWSIAAQETQYF. In DNA form, the CDR3 reads TGTGCCTGGAGTATCGCGGCCCAAGAGACCCAGTACTTC.